The present entry profiles one T cell receptor (beta chain) with its context. This record comes from a study of response to subunit inactivated influenza vaccine. V lost 7 bases, J lost 2 bases, and 6 bases stayed unmatched. CDR3 length: 14 residues. Germline CDR1 MDHEN, CDR2 SYDVKM. TCRdb re-derived calls from the RT-PCR reads in MiXCR, one entry per CDR3 protein. The sample contains over 400,000 distinct CDR3 sequences, roughly 13% of which appear only once. This chain connects TRBV28 to TRBJ2-7, with TRBD1 matching 9 bases. Specimen: PBMCs from blood, collected roughly 6 weeks after vaccination. This clonotype was sampled from a man aged 50 or older who received an inactivated influenza vaccine. In nucleotides, the CDR3 is TGTGCCAGCACCGCCGGGACAGGGCCCTACGAGCAGTACTTC. Amino acid sequence: CASTAGTGPYEQYF.